This is a list of T cell receptor beta chains from one sample in a study of T cell responses to AZD1222 COVID-19 vaccine. TCRdb keeps only in-frame clones here, not all; method: immunoSEQ multiplex PCR. The sample consists of approximately 140,000 clones, 75% to 90% of them appearing once. The sample here was peripheral blood, taken 28 days after the second AZD1222 dose. These receptors all stem from an adult who received the AZD1222 COVID-19 vaccine. Both conserved end residues are part of each CDR3. The D gene is left open where the match is weak. A clone size is listed for some rows: how often the clone was seen (once, few, many), or a class if it is expanded.

j_call d_call v_call clone_size cdr3_nt cdr3_aa
TRBJ2-2 TRBD1 TRBV3-1/TRBV3-2 . TGTGCCAGCAGCTGGGGACAGGGTCCCGGGGAGCTGTTTTTT CASSWGQGPGELFF
TRBJ1-6 . TRBV14 . TGTGCCAGCAGCCAAGATAGGACCGGCATGTCCCTCCACTTT CASSQDRTGMSLHF
TRBJ2-3 TRBD1 TRBV28 . TGTGCCAGCAGCTACGGACAGGGAGAGATTAGGGGAGATACGCAGTATTTT CASSYGQGEIRGDTQYF
TRBJ2-1 . TRBV7-9 . TGTGCCAGCAGCCAGGACGTTACCAATGAGCAGTTCTTC CASSQDVTNEQFF
TRBJ2-3 TRBD2 TRBV5-1 . TGCGCCAGCAGGTCGGGACTAGCGGGAGGGCCCGGAGATACGCAGTATTTT CASRSGLAGGPGDTQYF
TRBJ1-2 . TRBV3-1/TRBV3-2 . TGTGCCTCCAACCGGGGGGGGTCGAACTATGGCTACACCTTC CASNRGGSNYGYTF
TRBJ2-7 . TRBV7-3 . TGTGCCAGCAGCTTAGAAGAGAAATACGAGCAGTACTTC CASSLEEKYEQYF
TRBJ2-6 . TRBV20-1 . TGCAGTGCTAGTGTGCGGACCTCTGGGGCCAACGTCCTGACTTTC CSASVRTSGANVLTF
TRBJ2-6 . TRBV15 few TGTGCCACCAGTAGAACCAGGGGTTCTGGGGCCAACGTCCTGACTTTC CATSRTRGSGANVLTF
TRBJ2-6 . TRBV9 . TGTGCCAGCAGCTTCCGGGGCTCTGGGGCCAACGTCCTGACTTTC CASSFRGSGANVLTF
TRBJ2-2 TRBD1 TRBV10-3 . TGTGCCGCAGGACCGGGACAGGGATCGGGCGGGGAGCTGTTTTTT CAAGPGQGSGGELFF
TRBJ1-2 . TRBV5-6 . TGTGCCAGCAGCCCTCGTTTCGGTGGCTACACCTTC CASSPRFGGYTF
TRBJ1-6 . TRBV3-1/TRBV3-2 . TGTGCCAGCAGCCAAGATCCTAATCATTCACCCCTCCACTTT CASSQDPNHSPLHF
TRBJ2-1 . TRBV19 . TGTGCCAGTAGTATAGGGTTGGGAAATGAGCAGTTCTTC CASSIGLGNEQFF
TRBJ1-2 . TRBV2 . TGTGCCAGCAGTGAAGACTTAAACTATGGCTACACCTTC CASSEDLNYGYTF
TRBJ2-1 TRBD2 TRBV19 . TGTGCCACAAGCCGGCGGGAGTCCAATGAGCAGTTCTTC CATSRRESNEQFF
TRBJ1-3 . TRBV5-6 . TGTGCCAGCAGCTTGTACAGACCCTCTGGAAACACCATATATTTT CASSLYRPSGNTIYF
TRBJ2-3 . TRBV21-1 . TGTGCCAGCAGCAAAACGGACAGACCCACAGATACGCAGTATTTT CASSKTDRPTDTQYF